Below are 18 T cell receptor beta chains sequenced from a single sample in a study of blood T cell repertoires in COVID-19. Assay used: immunoSEQ multiplex PCR; TCRdb lists only in-frame clones, some missing. Found here are 75,000 to 90,000 clones, 78% of them singletons; the top ten hold roughly a third. The material sequenced was peripheral blood. The receptors come from a man aged 60 to 75 with COVID-19, enrolled during active disease.

The chain couples TRBV7-3 to TRBJ2-6; D remains unclear. The V and J ends lost 5 bases and 0 bases respectively, with 11 bases between them. The germline V gene encodes CDR1 SGHTA and CDR2 FQGTGA. The CDR3 has 16 amino acids. The CDR3 region is CASSRTSFSGANVLTF. The DNA for the CDR3 is TGTGCCAGCAGCCGAACGAGCTTCTCTGGGGCCAACGTCCTGACTTTC.

The chain couples TRBV4-3 to TRBJ1-1; D remains ambiguous. The CDR3 spans 12 residues. The V gene's germline CDR1 is LGHNA and CDR2 YSLEER. The ends were cut back, 1 base at V and 11 bases at J, with 11 bases in the middle. CDR3 loop: CASSQVEGRAFF. The CDR3 DNA follows: TGCGCCAGCAGCCAAGTCGAGGGCCGGGCTTTCTTT.

J is TRBJ2-1 and V is TRBV6-2 or TRBV6-3; TRBD2 agrees at 9 bases. Germline loops: CDR1 MNHEY, CDR2 SVGEGT. J gave up 4 bases and V 5 bases, and 9 bases lay outside the gene matches. The CDR3 loop spans 16 amino acids. The CDR3 nucleotides are TGTGCCAGCAGTGGAGGGGGACTAGCCGCATACAATGAGCAGTTCTTC. This codes for CASSGGGLAAYNEQFF.

This clone was seen once. CDR3 region: CASSPTMGQGLEQYF. The CDR3 nucleotides read TGTGCCAGCAGCCCGACAATGGGACAGGGGCTTGAGCAGTACTTC. The chain employs TRBV3-1 (or the pseudogene TRBV3-2) and TRBJ2-7; TRBD1 matches at 10 bases. The germline gives CDR1 LGHDT, CDR2 YNNKEL (reference sequence). Trimming at V came to 4 bases and at J to 7 bases, leaving 10 bases not matched to a gene. There are 15 residues in the CDR3.

The rearrangement joins TRBV2 to TRBJ2-7; TRBD2 matches 11 bases. V lost 3 bases to trimming and J lost 2 bases; unmatched junction nucleotides: 6. This CDR3 is built from 16 residues. The germline CDR1 and CDR2 sequences are SNHLY and FYNNEI. Here the CDR3 DNA reads TGTGCCAGCAGTGATCTGGGACTAGCGGCCCCCTACGAGCAGTACTTC. It encodes CASSDLGLAAPYEQYF.

In its sample, this clone was seen once. The chain is built from TRBV27 and TRBJ2-2, with D perhaps TRBD1 (6 bases). The germline V and J ends were trimmed by 5 bases and 5 bases, with 12 bases remaining between them. This CDR3 spans 14 amino acids. Germline CDR1 MNHEY, CDR2 SMNVEV (reference sequence). CDR3 amino acids: CASSRGHRTGELFF. The CDR3 DNA follows: TGTGCCAGCAGTAGGGGACATCGGACCGGGGAGCTGTTTTTT.

This chain joins TRBV21-1 and TRBJ1-6; the tabulated D call, TRBD1, remains unverified against the DNA. TRBV21-1 is given as a pseudogene. CDR3 length: 15 residues. In DNA, the CDR3 is TGTGCCAGCATCCCGGGACAAGAGAATAATTCACCCCTCCACTTT. This encodes CASIPGQENNSPLHF.

This sequence joins TRBV9 and TRBJ2-6; D remains unclear. Germline V lookup: CDR1 SGDLS, CDR2 YYNGEE. V shed 0 bases and J shed 0 bases, with 13 bases lying between them. CDR3 size: 18 residues. Here the CDR3 DNA reads TGTGCCAGCAGCGTAGCTCAGTTTCCCACCTCTGGGGCCAACGTCCTGACTTTC. Its protein product is CASSVAQFPTSGANVLTF.

The chain uses TRBV3-1 (or the pseudogene TRBV3-2) and TRBJ2-1, with 10 bases matching TRBD2. V was clipped by 5 bases and J by 8 bases; unmatched bases: 9. CDR1 and CDR2 (germline): LGHDT, YNNKEL (reference sequence). The CDR3 covers 15 residues. CDR3 sequence (DNA): TGTGCCAGCAGCACAACTAGCGGGGCCTTTGATGAGCAGTTCTTC. As protein: CASSTTSGAFDEQFF.

This clone was detected only a few times. V usage is TRBV7-9 and J usage is TRBJ2-1; a possible D gene is TRBD2 (6 bases). The V and J ends lost 11 bases and 7 bases respectively, with 30 bases between them. This CDR3 is built from 17 residues. The germline gives CDR1 SEHNR, CDR2 FQNEAQ (reference sequence). CDR3 coding DNA: TGTGCCTCAAGGGGCAGGGCCCGCCTAGCGAAGGGAAATGAGCAGTTCTTC. It specifies CASRGRARLAKGNEQFF.

V is TRBV7-3 and J is TRBJ2-1, with 10 positions matching TRBD2. With V trimmed by 8 bases and J by 6 bases, 7 bases remained unmatched. CDR3 length equals 14 residues. CDR1 and CDR2 from the germline V gene are SGHTA and FQGTGA. CDR3 nucleotide sequence: TGTGCCAGCGGTCTAGCGGGGGTAACCAATGAGCAGTTCTTC. It encodes CASGLAGVTNEQFF.

CDR3: CASSFQGGPSSYEQYF. CDR3 DNA sequence: TGTGCCAGCAGTTTCCAGGGGGGCCCCAGCTCCTACGAGCAGTACTTC. The J gene is TRBJ2-7, the V gene TRBV6-5; the D gene is possibly TRBD1 (7 bases). Germline lookup yields CDR1 MNHEY and CDR2 SVGAGI. The CDR3 has 16 residues. Trimming stripped 4 bases from V and 0 bases from J, with 16 bases between.

The chain employs TRBV2 and TRBJ2-2; 10 bases fit TRBD1. CDR3 length: 15 amino acids. V dropped 6 bases and J dropped 6; count of bases not matched to a gene: 7. Germline assignment: CDR1 SNHLY and CDR2 FYNNEI. DNA of the CDR3: TGTGCCAGCAGAACGGGACAGGGGAGCCCCGGGGAGCTGTTTTTT. It is translated as CASRTGQGSPGELFF.

The V call is TRBV10-3, the J call TRBJ2-7; D ambiguous. The germline CDR1 and CDR2 sequences are ENHRY and SYGVKD. The CDR3 totals 12 residues. V gave up 6 bases and J gave up 3 bases, with 9 bases separating them. The CDR3 nucleotides are TGTGCCATCAGCGACACAGACTACGAGCAGTACTTC. Protein sequence: CAISDTDYEQYF.

The chain links TRBV6-5 to TRBJ1-4, with TRBD1 matching over 7 bases. Germline V gene sequence: CDR1 MNHEY, CDR2 SVGAGI. The CDR3 is made up of 13 amino acids. Losses at the gene ends were 6 bases for V and 8 bases for J; bases not matched to a gene: 6. For the CDR3, the DNA is TGTGCCAGCAGCGCAGGGGGGCACGAAAAACTGTTTTTT. It specifies CASSAGGHEKLFF.

The chain couples TRBV5-4 to TRBJ2-7; 10 bases align to TRBD2. Trimming cost V 4 bases and J 7 bases; bases outside gene matches: 14. The CDR3 loop spans 16 amino acids. The germline V gene encodes CDR1 SGHNT and CDR2 YYREEE (reference sequence). CDR3 in amino acids: CASSTGLAASTGEQYF. The CDR3 bases are TGTGCCAGCAGCACTGGACTAGCGGCATCTACGGGAGAGCAGTACTTC.

This chain uses TRBV5-6 with TRBJ2-3; 14 bases agree with TRBD2. This CDR3 contains 16 residues. V shed 7 bases and J 5 bases; nucleotides not matched to a gene: 9. Germline V gene data show CDR1 as SGHDT and CDR2 as YYEEEE. For the CDR3, the DNA is TGTGCCAGCGGACTAGCGGGGGGCCCACGACGAGATACGCAGTATTTT. As protein: CASGLAGGPRRDTQYF.

This chain connects TRBV28 to TRBJ1-5, with no clear D. The V gene lost 7 bases and the J gene lost 2 bases, with 15 bases spanning the gap. The CDR3 runs to 15 residues. Germline loops: CDR1 MDHEN, CDR2 SYDVKM. CDR3 residues: CASIVSQSGNQPQHF. CDR3 nucleotides: TGTGCCAGCATCGTCTCGCAGAGCGGCAATCAGCCCCAGCATTTT. The variable domain in full, completed from reference TRBV28 and TRBJ1-5, reads DVKVTQSSRYLVKRTGEKVFLECVQDMDHENMFWYRQDPGLGLRLIYFSYDVKMKEKGDIPEGYSVSREKKERFSLILESASTNQTSMYLCASIVSQSGNQPQHFGDGTRLSIL.